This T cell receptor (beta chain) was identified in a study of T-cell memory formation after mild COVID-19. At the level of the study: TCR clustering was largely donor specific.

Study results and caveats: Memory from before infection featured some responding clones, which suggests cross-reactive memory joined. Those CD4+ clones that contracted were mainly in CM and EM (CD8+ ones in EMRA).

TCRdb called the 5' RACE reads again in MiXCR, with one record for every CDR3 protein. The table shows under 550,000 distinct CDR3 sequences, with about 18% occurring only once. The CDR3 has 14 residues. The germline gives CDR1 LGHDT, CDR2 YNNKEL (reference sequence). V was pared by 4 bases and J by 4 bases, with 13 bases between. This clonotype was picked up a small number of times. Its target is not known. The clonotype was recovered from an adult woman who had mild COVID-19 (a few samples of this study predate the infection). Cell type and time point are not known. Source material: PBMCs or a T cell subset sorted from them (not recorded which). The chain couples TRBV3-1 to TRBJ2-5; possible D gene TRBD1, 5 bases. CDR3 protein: CASSPDIMGETQYF. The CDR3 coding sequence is TGTGCCAGCAGCCCGGACATAATGGGAGAGACCCAGTACTTC.